The TCR beta chain described here comes from a study of early T cells in non-severe SARS-CoV-2 infection. In the case of this clonotype: Its cognate antigen is unknown.

Unique molecular identifiers were affixed to single, distinct cDNA molecules. A single record per CDR3 protein comes from TCRdb applying MiXCR to the 5' RACE reads. The sample includes nearly 110,000 distinct CDR3 sequences, over 8.5% of them seen just once. The length of the CDR3 is 13 residues. Trimming removed 0 bases from V and 5 bases from J, with 8 bases in between. Notes on the study in general: Database matching using VDJdb favored anti-spike CD8 responses, with private and CD4 specificities left missing.

Sequencing was performed on whole blood. The source is an adult who was a healthcare worker with PCR-confirmed SARS-CoV-2 infection or an uninfected control (not recorded which). The J gene is TRBJ2-7, the V gene TRBV12-3 or TRBV12-4; D may be TRBD2 (5 bases). Here the CDR3 DNA reads TGTGCCAGCAGTTTAGCGGGAGTTCACGAGCAGTACTTC. Residues: CASSLAGVHEQYF.